The T cell receptor (beta chain) described here comes from a study of regulatory T cells in long-lasting Graves disease. Building the TCR beta libraries relied on iRepertoire HTBI primers, and CDR3 regions underwent Arm-PCR. TCRdb analysed the multiplex PCR reads with MiXCR anew, one entry per CDR3 protein. The table shows some 340,000 distinct CDR3 sequences, with 12% occurring only once. The CDR3 runs to 11 residues. Per germline, CDR1 ENHRY and CDR2 SYGVKD. The V and J ends lost 11 bases and 7 bases respectively, with 12 bases between them. As for time point: newly diagnosed GD, antithyroid drugs for less than 3 months. PBMC RNA served as the TCR library source. General study points: With persistent disease, TRBV28, TRBJ1-2 and TRBJ2-5 were the favored segments.

This clonotype showed up many times. As yet, its antigen is unknown. These data were likewise used in another study, on T cells in Graves' hyperthyroidism and ophthalmopathy. From that study: Participants, patients aged 18 to 65, had newly diagnosed hyperthyroidism with a duration under 2 months. Most expanded thyroid clonotypes above 0.001 also appeared in blood.

The source of this sequence is a woman between 18 and 30 years old with Graves disease. This sequence joins TRBV10-3 and TRBJ2-1; no reliable D call. Specimen: peripheral blood mononuclear cells (PBMCs), collected at new diagnosis, from a patient treated with antithyroid drugs. The CDR3 loop is CASVRRNEQFF. In DNA, the CDR3 is TGTGCCTCCGTTAGGCGTAATGAGCAGTTCTTC.